One T cell receptor beta chain is described in this entry. The data are from a study of blood T cell repertoires in COVID-19. Across the whole study: Specimens from acute and convalescent COVID-19 originated in the United States, Italy and Spain.

Profiled with immunoSEQ multiplex PCR; TCRdb holds only in-frame clones, not every one. The table has 130,000 to 150,000 clones, around 80% seen once; the top ten hold approximately 6.5%. This CDR3 comprises 13 residues. CDR1 is MNHEY, CDR2 SMNVEV, per germline (reference sequence). Losses at the gene ends were 5 bases for V and 6 bases for J; bases not matched to a gene: 4. This chain connects TRBV27 to TRBJ1-3, with 7 bases matching TRBD1. Sample: peripheral blood. The TCR originated in a human donor in a cohort sampled during active COVID-19. Here the CDR3 DNA reads TGTGCCAGCAGTAGACAGGGCTCAAACACCATATATTTT. It yields the protein CASSRQGSNTIYF.